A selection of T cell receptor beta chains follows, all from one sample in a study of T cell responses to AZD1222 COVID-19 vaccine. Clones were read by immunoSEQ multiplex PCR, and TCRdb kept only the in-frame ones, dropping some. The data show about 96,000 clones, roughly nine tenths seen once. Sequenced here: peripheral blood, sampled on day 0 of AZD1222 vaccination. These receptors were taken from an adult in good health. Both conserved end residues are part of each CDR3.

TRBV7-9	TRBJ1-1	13	CASSLLSGSEAFF
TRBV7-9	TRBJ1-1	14	CASSLEGPSRGAFF
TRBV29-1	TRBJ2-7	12	CSVPGPSGGQYF
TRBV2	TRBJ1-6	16	CASTQEASSYNSPLHF
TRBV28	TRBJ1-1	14	CASRPNLGNTEAFF
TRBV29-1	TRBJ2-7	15	CSAQASTGGRYEQYF
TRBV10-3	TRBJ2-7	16	CAISGSRGDSSYEQYF
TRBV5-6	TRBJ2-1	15	CASSLFASSYNEQFF
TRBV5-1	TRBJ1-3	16	CASSLSGAGEGNTIYF
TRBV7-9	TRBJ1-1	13	CASSLVGITEAFF
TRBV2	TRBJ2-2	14	CASQTGLNTGELFF
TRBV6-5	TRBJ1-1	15	CASTAPSGGRGEAFF
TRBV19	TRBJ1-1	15	CASRVTPGGLTEAFF
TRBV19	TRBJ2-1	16	CASSGTSGTGYNEQFF
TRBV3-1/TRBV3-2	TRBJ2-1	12	CASSPTRDFKFF
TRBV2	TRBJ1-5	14	CASSGSAVYQPQHF
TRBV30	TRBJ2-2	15	CAWSVLAPSSGELFF
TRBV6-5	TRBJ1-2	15	CASTSKGTGATGYTF
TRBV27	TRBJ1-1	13	CASSFTQNTEAFF
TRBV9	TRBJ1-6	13	CASSSGGITPLHF
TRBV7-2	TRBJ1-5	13	CASSSRGDQPQHF
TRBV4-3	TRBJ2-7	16	CASSQDWTEETYEQYF
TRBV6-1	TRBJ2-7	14	CASSEGDSSYEQYF
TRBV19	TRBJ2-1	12	CASRLGSNEQFF
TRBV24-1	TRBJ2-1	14	CATRAGQGYNEQFF
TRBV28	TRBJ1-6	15	CASSPAQGVNSPLHF